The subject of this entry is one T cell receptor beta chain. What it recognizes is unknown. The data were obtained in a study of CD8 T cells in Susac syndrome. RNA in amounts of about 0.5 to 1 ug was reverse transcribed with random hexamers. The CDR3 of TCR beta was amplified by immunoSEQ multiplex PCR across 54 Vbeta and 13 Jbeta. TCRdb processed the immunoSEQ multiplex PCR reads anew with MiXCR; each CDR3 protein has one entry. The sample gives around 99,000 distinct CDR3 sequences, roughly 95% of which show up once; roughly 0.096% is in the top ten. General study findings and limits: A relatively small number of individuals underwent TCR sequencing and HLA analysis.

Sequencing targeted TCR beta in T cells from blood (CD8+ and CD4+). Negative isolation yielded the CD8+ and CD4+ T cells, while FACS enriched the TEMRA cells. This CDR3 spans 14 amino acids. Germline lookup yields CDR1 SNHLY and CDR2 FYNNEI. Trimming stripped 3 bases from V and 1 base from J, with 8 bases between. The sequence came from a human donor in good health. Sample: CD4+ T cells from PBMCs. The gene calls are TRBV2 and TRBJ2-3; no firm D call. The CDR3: CASSDPGGTDTQYF. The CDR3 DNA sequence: TGTGCCAGCAGTGATCCTGGCGGCACAGATACGCAGTATTTT.